The 3 T cell receptor beta chains reported below all come from one sample, sequenced in a study of T-cell reconstitution after alpha-beta-depleted transplantation in children. Researchers prepared the TCRbeta library using unique molecular identifiers, the study reports. Using its own MiXCR run on the PCR reads, TCRdb lists one record per CDR3 protein. Of about 98,000 distinct CDR3 sequences in the sample, about 8% were seen once. Here the sequenced sample was PBMCs, taken before TCRalphabeta/CD19-depleted stem cell transplant. The receptors were gathered from a boy aged 2 to 9 with acute lymphoblastic leukemia, due to receive a stem cell transplant.

This clonotype was recorded only once. This rearrangement joins TRBV15 to TRBJ2-5; 11 bases map to TRBD1. The CDR3 length is 15 residues. V lost 2 bases to trimming and J lost 4 bases; unmatched junction nucleotides: 3. Germline CDR1 and CDR2: LNHNV and YYDKDF (reference sequence). CDR3 protein: CATSRWTGGTETQYF. For the CDR3, the DNA is TGTGCCACCAGCAGATGGACAGGGGGCACAGAGACCCAGTACTTC.

This rearrangement joins TRBV12-3 or TRBV12-4 to TRBJ2-1; possibly TRBD2 for D (5 bases). The V end lost 6 bases, the J end lost 3 bases, and 15 bases lay between the germline ends. CDR3 length: 15 residues. CDR3 region: CASSRGAEFYNEQFF. CDR3 in DNA: TGTGCCAGCAGCCGGGGAGCCGAATTCTACAATGAGCAGTTCTTC.

This sequence joins TRBV7-6 and TRBJ1-1, with D possibly TRBD1 on 6 matching bases. This CDR3 has 13 residues. The V end was cut by 0 bases, the J end by 6 bases, with 8 bases between. Germline values: CDR1 SGHVS, CDR2 FNYEAQ. The CDR3 DNA follows: TGTGCCAGCAGCTTAGCTGGGGGCTCTGAAGCTTTCTTT. This translates into CASSLAGGSEAFF.